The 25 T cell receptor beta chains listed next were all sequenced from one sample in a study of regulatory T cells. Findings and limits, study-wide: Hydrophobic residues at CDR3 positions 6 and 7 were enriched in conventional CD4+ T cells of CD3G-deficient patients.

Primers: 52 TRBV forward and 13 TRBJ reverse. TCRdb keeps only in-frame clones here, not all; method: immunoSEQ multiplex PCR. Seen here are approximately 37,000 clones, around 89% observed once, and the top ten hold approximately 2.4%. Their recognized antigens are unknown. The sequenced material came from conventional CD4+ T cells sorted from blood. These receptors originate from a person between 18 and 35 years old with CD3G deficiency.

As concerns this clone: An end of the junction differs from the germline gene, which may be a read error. In DNA form, the CDR3 reads TGTGCCAGCACCTTGGAAGCTGGATCGAGGGGCAGGGGCTACGAGCAGTACTTC. This translates into CASTLEAGSRGRGYEQYF. V gene TRBV5-7 combines with J gene TRBJ2-7, with a weak D call TRBD1 (6 bases). TRBV5-7 is classed as an ORF, of uncertain function. The CDR3 runs 18 residues.

DNA of the CDR3: TGCGCCAGCAGTGTGAGCAGGGGTAACGAGCAGTACTTC. Amino acid sequence: CASSVSRGNEQYF. The chain is built from TRBV10-2 and TRBJ2-7; tentative D call: TRBD1 (6 bases). CDR3 length equals 13 residues. The V end lost 4 bases, the J end lost 5 bases, and 12 bases lay between the germline ends. Germline V gene lookup returns CDR1 WSHSY and CDR2 SAAADI.

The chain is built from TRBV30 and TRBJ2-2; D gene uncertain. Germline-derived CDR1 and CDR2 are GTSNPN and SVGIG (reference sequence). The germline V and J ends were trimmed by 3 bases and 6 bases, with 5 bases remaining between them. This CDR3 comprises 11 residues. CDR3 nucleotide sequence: TGTGCCTGGAGCGATTCCGGGGAGCTGTTTTTT. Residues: CAWSDSGELFF.

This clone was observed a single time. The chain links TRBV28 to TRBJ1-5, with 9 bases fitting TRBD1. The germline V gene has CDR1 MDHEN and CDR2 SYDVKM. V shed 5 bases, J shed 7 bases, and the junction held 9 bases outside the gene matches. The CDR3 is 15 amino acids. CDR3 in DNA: TGTGCCAGCAGTCCAATGGGACAGGGCGGGCAGCCCCAGCATTTT. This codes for CASSPMGQGGQPQHF.

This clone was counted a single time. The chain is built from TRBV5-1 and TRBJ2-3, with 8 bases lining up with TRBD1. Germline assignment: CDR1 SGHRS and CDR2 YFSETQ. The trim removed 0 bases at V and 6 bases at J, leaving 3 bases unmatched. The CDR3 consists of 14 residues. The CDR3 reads CASSLAGGYDTQYF. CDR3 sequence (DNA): TGCGCCAGCAGCTTGGCAGGGGGCTATGATACGCAGTATTTT. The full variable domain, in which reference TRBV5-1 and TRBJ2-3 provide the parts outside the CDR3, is KAGVTQTPRYLIKTRGQQVTLSCSPISGHRSVSWYQQTPGQGLQFLFEYFSETQRNKGNFPGRFSGRQFSNSRSEMNVSTLELGDSALYLCASSLAGGYDTQYFGPGTRLTVL.

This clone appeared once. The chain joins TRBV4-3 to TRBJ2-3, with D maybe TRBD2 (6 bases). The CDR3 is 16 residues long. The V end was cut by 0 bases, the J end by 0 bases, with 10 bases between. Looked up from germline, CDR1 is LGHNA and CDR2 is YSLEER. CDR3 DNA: TGCGCCAGCAGCCAAGATGGGGGGTCTAGCACAGATACGCAGTATTTT. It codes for CASSQDGGSSTDTQYF.

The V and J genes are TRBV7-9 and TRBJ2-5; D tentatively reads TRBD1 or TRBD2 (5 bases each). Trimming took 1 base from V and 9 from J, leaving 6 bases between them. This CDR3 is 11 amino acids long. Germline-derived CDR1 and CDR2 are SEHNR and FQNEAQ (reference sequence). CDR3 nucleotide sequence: TGTGCCAGCAGCTTAGTGGGGGCCCAGTACTTC. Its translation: CASSLVGAQYF.

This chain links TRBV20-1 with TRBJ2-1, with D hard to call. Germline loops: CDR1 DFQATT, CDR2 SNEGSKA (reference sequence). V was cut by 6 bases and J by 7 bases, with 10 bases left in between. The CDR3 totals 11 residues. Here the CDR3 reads CSASLFNEQFF. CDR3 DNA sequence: TGCAGTGCCAGCCTTTTTAATGAGCAGTTCTTC.

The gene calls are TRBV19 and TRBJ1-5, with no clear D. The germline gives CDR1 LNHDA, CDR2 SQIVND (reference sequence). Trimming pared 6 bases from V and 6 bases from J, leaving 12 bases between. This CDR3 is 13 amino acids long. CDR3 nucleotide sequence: TGTGCCAGTAGCGGGTTGGGTGGTCAGCCCCAGCATTTT. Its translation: CASSGLGGQPQHF.

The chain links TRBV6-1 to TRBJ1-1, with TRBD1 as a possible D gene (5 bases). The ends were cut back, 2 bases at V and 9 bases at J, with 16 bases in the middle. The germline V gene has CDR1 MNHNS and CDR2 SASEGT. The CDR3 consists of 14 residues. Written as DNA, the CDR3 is TGTGCCAGCAGTGAATTGGGGCAGGAGGGAAAAGCTTTCTTT. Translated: CASSELGQEGKAFF.

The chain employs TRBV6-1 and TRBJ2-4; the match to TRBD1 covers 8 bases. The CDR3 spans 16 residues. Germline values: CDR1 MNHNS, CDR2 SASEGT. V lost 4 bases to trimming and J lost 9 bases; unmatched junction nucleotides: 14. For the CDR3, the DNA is TGTGCCAGCAGTGGGGGGCATGCAGGACAGGGAAGCATTCAGTACTTC. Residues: CASSGGHAGQGSIQYF.

The CDR3, as DNA: TGTGCCAGCAGGCAGGCTAACACCATATATTTT. Translated: CASRQANTIYF. The rearrangement joins TRBV6-6 to TRBJ1-3; D not certain. Germline lookup yields CDR1 MNHNY and CDR2 SVGAGI (reference sequence). The CDR3 spans 11 residues. V lost 6 bases and J lost 7, with 7 bases in between.

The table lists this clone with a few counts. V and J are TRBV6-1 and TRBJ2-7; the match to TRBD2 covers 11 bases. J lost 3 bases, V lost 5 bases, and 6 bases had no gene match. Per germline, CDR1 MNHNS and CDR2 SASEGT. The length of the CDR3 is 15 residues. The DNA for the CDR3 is TGTGCCAGCAGTCCTCGACTAGCGGGGCGCTACGAGCAGTACTTC. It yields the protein CASSPRLAGRYEQYF.

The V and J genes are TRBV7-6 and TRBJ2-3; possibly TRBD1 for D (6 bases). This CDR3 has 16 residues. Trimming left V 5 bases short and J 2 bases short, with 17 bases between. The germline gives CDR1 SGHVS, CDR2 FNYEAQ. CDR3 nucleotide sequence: TGTGCCAGCAGCGAGCGCCCCGGACAGCCCACAGATACGCAGTATTTT. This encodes CASSERPGQPTDTQYF.

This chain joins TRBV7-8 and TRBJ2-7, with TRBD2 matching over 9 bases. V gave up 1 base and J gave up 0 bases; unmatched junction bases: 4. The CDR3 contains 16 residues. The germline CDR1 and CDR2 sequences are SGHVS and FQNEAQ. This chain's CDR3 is CASSLVGGGGSYEQYF. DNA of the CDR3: TGTGCCAGCAGCTTAGTCGGCGGGGGGGGCTCCTACGAGCAGTACTTC. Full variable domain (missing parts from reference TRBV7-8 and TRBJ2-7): GAGVSQSPRYKVAKRGQDVALRCDPISGHVSLFWYQQALGQGPEFLTYFQNEAQLDKSGLPSDRFFAERPEGSVSTLKIQRTQQEDSAVYLCASSLVGGGGSYEQYFGPGTRLTVT.

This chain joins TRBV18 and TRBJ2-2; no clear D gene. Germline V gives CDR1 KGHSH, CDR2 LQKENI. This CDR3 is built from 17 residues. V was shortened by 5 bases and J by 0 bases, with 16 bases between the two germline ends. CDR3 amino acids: CASSGPEGQTNTGELFF. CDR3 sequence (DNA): TGTGCCAGCTCAGGACCGGAAGGCCAAACGAACACCGGGGAGCTGTTTTTT.

The CDR3 loop reads CASSQYGVGLGSPLHF. CDR3 DNA sequence: TGTGCCAGCAGCCAATATGGGGTCGGATTGGGTTCACCCCTCCACTTT. This chain links TRBV11-2 with TRBJ1-6; no reliable D call. CDR3 length: 16 residues. Trimming left V 5 bases short and J 9 bases short, with 20 bases between. In germline, CDR1 is SGHAT, CDR2 FQNNGV.

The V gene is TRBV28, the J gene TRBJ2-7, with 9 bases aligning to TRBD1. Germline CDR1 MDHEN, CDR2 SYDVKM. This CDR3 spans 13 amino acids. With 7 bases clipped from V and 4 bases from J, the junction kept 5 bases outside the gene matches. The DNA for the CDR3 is TGTGCCAGCACCACAGGGGGCAAGTACGAGCAGTACTTC. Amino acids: CASTTGGKYEQYF.

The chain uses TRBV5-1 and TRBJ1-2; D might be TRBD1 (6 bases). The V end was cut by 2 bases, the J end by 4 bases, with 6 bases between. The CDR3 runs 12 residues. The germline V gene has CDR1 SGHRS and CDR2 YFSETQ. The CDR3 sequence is CASSLQGYGYTF. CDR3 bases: TGCGCCAGCAGCTTACAGGGCTATGGCTACACCTTC.

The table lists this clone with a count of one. CDR3 bases: TGTGCCAGCAGTTCGCCAGGAGGGATCTCTGGGGCCAACGTCCTGACTTTC. Protein sequence: CASSSPGGISGANVLTF. The rearrangement uses TRBV28 and TRBJ2-6; possible D gene TRBD2, 6 bases. The CDR3 consists of 17 residues. Germline V CDR1 and CDR2: MDHEN, SYDVKM. V was shortened by 4 bases and J by 0 bases, with 13 bases between the two germline ends.

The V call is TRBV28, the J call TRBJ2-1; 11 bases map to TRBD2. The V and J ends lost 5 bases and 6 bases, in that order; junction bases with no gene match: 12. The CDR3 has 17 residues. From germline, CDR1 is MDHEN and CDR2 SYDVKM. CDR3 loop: CASSAATSGITANEQFF. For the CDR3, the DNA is TGTGCCAGCAGTGCCGCGACTAGCGGGATCACTGCCAATGAGCAGTTCTTC.

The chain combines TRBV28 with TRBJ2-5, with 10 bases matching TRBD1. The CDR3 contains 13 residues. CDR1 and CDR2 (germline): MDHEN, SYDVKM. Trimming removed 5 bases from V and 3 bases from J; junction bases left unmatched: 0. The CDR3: CASSGTGEETQYF. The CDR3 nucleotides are TGTGCCAGCAGTGGGACAGGGGAAGAGACCCAGTACTTC.

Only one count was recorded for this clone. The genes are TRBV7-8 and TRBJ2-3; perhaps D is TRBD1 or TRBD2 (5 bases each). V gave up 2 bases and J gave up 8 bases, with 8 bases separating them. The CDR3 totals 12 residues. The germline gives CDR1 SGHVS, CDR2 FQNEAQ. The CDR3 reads CASSLKGTTQYF. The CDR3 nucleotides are TGTGCCAGCAGCTTAAAAGGGACTACGCAGTATTTT.

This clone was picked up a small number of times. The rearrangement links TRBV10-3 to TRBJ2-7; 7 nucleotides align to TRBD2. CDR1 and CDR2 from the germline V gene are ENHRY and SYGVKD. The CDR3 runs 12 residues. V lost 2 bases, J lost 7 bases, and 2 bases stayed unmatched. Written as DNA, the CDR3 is TGTGCCATCAGTGAGCCCGGGAGGGAGCAGTACTTC. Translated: CAISEPGREQYF.

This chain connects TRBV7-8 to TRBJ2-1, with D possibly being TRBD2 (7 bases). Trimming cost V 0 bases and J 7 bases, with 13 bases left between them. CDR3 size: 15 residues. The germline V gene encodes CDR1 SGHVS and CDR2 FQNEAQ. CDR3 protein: CASSLAPRGGNEQFF. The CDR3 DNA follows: TGTGCCAGCAGCTTAGCACCCAGGGGAGGGAATGAGCAGTTCTTC. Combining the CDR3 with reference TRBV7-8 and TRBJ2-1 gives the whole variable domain GAGVSQSPRYKVAKRGQDVALRCDPISGHVSLFWYQQALGQGPEFLTYFQNEAQLDKSGLPSDRFFAERPEGSVSTLKIQRTQQEDSAVYLCASSLAPRGGNEQFFGPGTRLTVL.